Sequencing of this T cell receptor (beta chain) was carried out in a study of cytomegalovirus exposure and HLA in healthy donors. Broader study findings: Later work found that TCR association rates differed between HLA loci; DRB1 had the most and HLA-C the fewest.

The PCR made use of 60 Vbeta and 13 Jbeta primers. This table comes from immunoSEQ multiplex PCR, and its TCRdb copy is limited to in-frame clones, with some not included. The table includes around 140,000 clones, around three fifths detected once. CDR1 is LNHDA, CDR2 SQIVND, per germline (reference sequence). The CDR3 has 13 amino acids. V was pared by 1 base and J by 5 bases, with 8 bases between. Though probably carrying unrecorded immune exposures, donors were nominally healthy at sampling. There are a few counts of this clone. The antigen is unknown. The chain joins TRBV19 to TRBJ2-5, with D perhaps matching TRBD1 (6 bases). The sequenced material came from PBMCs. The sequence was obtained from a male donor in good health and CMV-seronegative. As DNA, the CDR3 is TGTGCCAGTAGTATAGGAAGGGGGGAGACCCAGTACTTC. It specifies CASSIGRGETQYF.